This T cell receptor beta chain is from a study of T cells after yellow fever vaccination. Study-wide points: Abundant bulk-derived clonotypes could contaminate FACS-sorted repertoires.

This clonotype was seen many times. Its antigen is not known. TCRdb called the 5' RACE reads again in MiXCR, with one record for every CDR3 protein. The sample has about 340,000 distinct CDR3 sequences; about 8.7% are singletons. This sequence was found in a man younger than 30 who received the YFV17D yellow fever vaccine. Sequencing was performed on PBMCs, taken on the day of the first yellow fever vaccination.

The CDR3 nucleotides are TGTGCCAGCAGCCTAAAACACTCCGGGACAACGAACACTGAAGCTTTCTTT. Translated, it gives CASSLKHSGTTNTEAFF. The rearrangement joins TRBV5-6 to TRBJ1-1; tentative D call: TRBD1 (6 bases). The CDR3 runs 17 residues. Trimming left V 4 bases short and J 1 base short, with 20 bases between. Germline-derived CDR1 and CDR2 are SGHDT and YYEEEE.